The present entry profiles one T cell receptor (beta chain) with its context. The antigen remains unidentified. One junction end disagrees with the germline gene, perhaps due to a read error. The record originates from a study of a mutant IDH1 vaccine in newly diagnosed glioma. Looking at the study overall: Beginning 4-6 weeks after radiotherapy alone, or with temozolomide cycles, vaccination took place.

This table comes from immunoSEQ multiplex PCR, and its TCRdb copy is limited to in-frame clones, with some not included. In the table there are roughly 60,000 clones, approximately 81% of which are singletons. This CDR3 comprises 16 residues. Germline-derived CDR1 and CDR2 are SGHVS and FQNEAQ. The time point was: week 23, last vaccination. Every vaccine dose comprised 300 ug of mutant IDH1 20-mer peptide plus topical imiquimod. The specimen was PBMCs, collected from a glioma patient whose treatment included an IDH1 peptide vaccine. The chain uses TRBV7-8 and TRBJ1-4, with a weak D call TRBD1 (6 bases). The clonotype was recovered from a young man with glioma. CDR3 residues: CASSIARTATNEKLFF. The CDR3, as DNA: TGTGCCAGCAGCATAGCACGGACAGCAACTAATGAAAAACTGTTTTTT.